The rows below give T cell receptor beta chains drawn from one sample of a study of spatial heterogeneity in lung cancer. MiXCR was run by TCRdb on the 5' RACE reads, yielding one entry per CDR3 protein. This table holds fewer than 10,000 distinct CDR3 sequences, more than 4.5% found once. Sequenced material: lung tumor tissue, taken at surgery. These receptors were taken from a female donor with early-stage non-small cell lung cancer. CDR3s include the opening cysteine and the closing phenylalanine or tryptophan. D genes are given only for firm matches. Rows give clone size only sometimes, using once, few, many, or a class for an expanded clone.

>many|.|TRBV20-1|TRBJ1-2
TGCAGTGTAGCGGATAACTATGGCTACACCTTC
CSVADNYGYTF
>.|.|TRBV5-4|TRBJ2-1
TGTGCCAGCAGCTTAAACGGGAACTACAATGAGCAGTTCTTC
CASSLNGNYNEQFF
>many|TRBD1|TRBV19|TRBJ2-2
TGTGCCAGTAGCCCCGGGACAGACCCCGGGGAGCTGTTTTTT
CASSPGTDPGELFF
>many|TRBD2|TRBV20-1|TRBJ2-3
TGCAGTGCTAGAGCTAGCGGGAGCTCAGATACGCAGTATTTT
CSARASGSSDTQYF
>many|TRBD1|TRBV19|TRBJ2-7
TGTGCCACGGGACAGAGGACCGAGCAGTACTTC
CATGQRTEQYF
>many|TRBD2|TRBV10-3|TRBJ2-5
TGTGCCATCAGTGGAGGGACTAGTTCAGAGACCCAGTACTTC
CAISGGTSSETQYF
>few|TRBD1|TRBV29-1|TRBJ2-7
TGCAGCGTTCTGGCAGGGGGCTATTCATCCTACGAGCAGTACTTC
CSVLAGGYSSYEQYF
>.|TRBD1|TRBV5-1|TRBJ2-7
TGCGCCAGCAGCTTGGGGACCGGGACAGAGGCCTACGAGCAGTACTTC
CASSLGTGTEAYEQYF
>many|.|TRBV7-3|TRBJ2-2
TGTGCCAGCAGGCAGAACACCGGGGAGCTGTTTTTT
CASRQNTGELFF
>many|.|TRBV2|TRBJ1-2
TGTGCCAGCAGTGAACGGTGGACCTACACCTTC
CASSERWTYTF
>many|TRBD1|TRBV5-1|TRBJ2-2
TGCGCCAGCACCGGACAGGGACAGAACACCGGGGAGCTGTTTTTT
CASTGQGQNTGELFF
>many|.|TRBV20-1|TRBJ1-2
TGCAGTGCTAGAGCTTCGGTCGAAGCGGCTGGCTACACCTTC
CSARASVEAAGYTF
>many|.|TRBV5-1|TRBJ2-7
TGCGCCAGCAGCTTGGACGGTTTCTACGAGCAGTACTTC
CASSLDGFYEQYF
>medium-sized|TRBD2|TRBV24-1|TRBJ2-1
TGTGCCACCAGGGATAGTCCCGGGGGGAGCTCCTACAATGAGCAGTTCTTC
CATRDSPGGSSYNEQFF
>many|.|TRBV3-1|TRBJ1-1
TGTGCCAGCAGCCAAGGGTACGGGGTGAACACTGAAGCTTTCTTT
CASSQGYGVNTEAFF
>many|TRBD1|TRBV7-8|TRBJ1-5
TGTGCCAGCAGCTTAGGGGCAGGGGGCCTATATAGCAATCAGCCCCAGCATTTT
CASSLGAGGLYSNQPQHF
>.|TRBD1|TRBV11-2|TRBJ1-1
TGTGCCAGCACCTGGCCAGGGGGCACTGAAGCTTTCTTT
CASTWPGGTEAFF
>many|.|TRBV3-1|TRBJ2-2
TGTGCCAGCAGCCTATGGACAGGAGGGACCGGGGAGCTGTTTTTT
CASSLWTGGTGELFF
>many|.|TRBV12-3/TRBV12-4|TRBJ1-1
TGTGCCAGCAGTCCTTGGGTGGGTACTGAAGCTTTCTTT
CASSPWVGTEAFF
>.|.|TRBV18|TRBJ1-1
TGTGCCAGCTCACCACGTATCGCCAGCTCGAACACTGAAGCTTTCTTT
CASSPRIASSNTEAFF
>medium-sized|TRBD1|TRBV7-8|TRBJ1-1
TGTGCCAGCAGCTCATTCTGGGCAGGGGGCTTTGAGGCGAACACTGAAGCTTTCTTT
CASSSFWAGGFEANTEAFF
>.|.|TRBV27|TRBJ2-1
TGTGCCAGCAGTTTCGGGTTTTTGTCTGAGCAGTTCTTC
CASSFGFLSEQFF
>medium-sized|.|TRBV6-5|TRBJ2-2
TGTGCCAGCAGACTTCAGACTCCCACACCCAACACCGGGGAGCTGTTTTTT
CASRLQTPTPNTGELFF
>many|.|TRBV20-1|TRBJ2-1
TGCAGTGCCCCGAGGGGGTGGAGCTCCTACAATGAGCAGTTCTTC
CSAPRGWSSYNEQFF
>many|.|TRBV5-1|TRBJ2-2
TGCGCCAGCAGCCCGACGGGGAACATTTTCACCGGGGAGCTGTTTTTT
CASSPTGNIFTGELFF
>medium-sized|.|TRBV3-1|TRBJ2-3
TGTGCCAGCAGCCAAGTGTCGGATACGCAGTATTTT
CASSQVSDTQYF
>few|.|TRBV4-1|TRBJ1-5
TGCGCCAGCAGCCAAGCACAGACCCCCAATCAGCCCCAGCATTTT
CASSQAQTPNQPQHF
>many|TRBD1|TRBV29-1|TRBJ1-1
TGCAGCGTTGAAGACCAGGGGGGTTTTACTGAAGCTTTCTTT
CSVEDQGGFTEAFF
>many|TRBD1|TRBV25-1|TRBJ1-4
TGTGCCAGCAGTGAAGGCCCCCACAGGGGAGTAGGGGAACTGTTTTTT
CASSEGPHRGVGELFF
>many|.|TRBV15|TRBJ2-2
TGTGCCACCAGCAACACCGGGGAGCTGTTTTTT
CATSNTGELFF
>many|TRBD2|TRBV20-1|TRBJ2-1
TGCAGTGCTTCGGTGTATGGTGGGGGGGATGAGCAGTTCTTC
CSASVYGGGDEQFF
>many|.|TRBV20-1|TRBJ1-2
TGCAGTGCTAGAGATCGGCAGGGGACTATACCTAACTATGGCTACACCTTC
CSARDRQGTIPNYGYTF
>many|TRBD1|TRBV12-3/TRBV12-4|TRBJ1-2
TGTGCCAGCAGTTTGAGAGCCGGACAGGGGATCTATGGCTACACCTTC
CASSLRAGQGIYGYTF
>many|.|TRBV7-2|TRBJ2-3
TGTGCCAGCACCCTCCTCCTGGGTGTGTATTTT
CASTLLLGVYF
>few|.|TRBV3-1|TRBJ1-1
TGTGCCAGCAGCCAAGATCAGGAAGCGATGAACACTGAAGCTTTCTTT
CASSQDQEAMNTEAFF
>medium-sized|.|TRBV6-2/TRBV6-3|TRBJ1-2
TGTGCCAGCACTCGGACAGACTATGGCTACACCTTC
CASTRTDYGYTF
>many|TRBD1|TRBV20-1|TRBJ2-4
TGCAGTGCCTCAGAGGGGGCGGTTGACGACATTCAGTACTTC
CSASEGAVDDIQYF
>medium-sized|.|TRBV6-5|TRBJ1-4
TGTGCCAGCAGTTACTCGAGGACAGAGATCGAAAAACTGTTTTTT
CASSYSRTEIEKLFF
>few|TRBD1|TRBV5-1|TRBJ2-7
TGCGCCAGCAGCTTGGACTCCGGGACAGGGCCAAGCGAGCAGTACTTC
CASSLDSGTGPSEQYF
>medium-sized|.|TRBV5-1|TRBJ1-1
TGCGCCAGCAGCTTGGGGGTAAACACTGAAGCTTTCTTT
CASSLGVNTEAFF
>many|TRBD1|TRBV5-8|TRBJ1-3
TGTGCCAGCAGCCTAACGACAGGGGGATCTGGAAACACCATATATTTT
CASSLTTGGSGNTIYF
>medium-sized|.|TRBV6-1|TRBJ1-5
TGTGCCAGCAACCTTTTCGGGGATGGGGGTCAGCCCCAGCATTTT
CASNLFGDGGQPQHF
>many|TRBD2|TRBV5-4|TRBJ2-3
TGTGCCAGCAGCTACCCTTTAGCGGGAGTGAGCACAGATACGCAGTATTTT
CASSYPLAGVSTDTQYF
>medium-sized|.|TRBV19|TRBJ2-5
TGTGCCAGTAGTATAGGAATAGGAGGGGACAGAGAGACCCAGTACTTC
CASSIGIGGDRETQYF
>many|TRBD2|TRBV24-1|TRBJ2-1
TGTGCCACCAGTGATAGCGGCGGGGGGAATGAGCAGTTCTTC
CATSDSGGGNEQFF
>medium-sized|.|TRBV30|TRBJ1-2
TGTGCCTGGGAAGCCAGGGAGTCGGGTGGCTACACCTTC
CAWEARESGGYTF
>many|.|TRBV6-6|TRBJ2-5
TGTGCCAGCAGAAATGCGGGGCAAGAGACCCAGTACTTC
CASRNAGQETQYF
>few|TRBD2|TRBV24-1|TRBJ2-3
TGTGCCACCAGTGAAACGGGAGGGCCGGGAAGCACAGATACGCAGTATTTT
CATSETGGPGSTDTQYF
>many|.|TRBV28|TRBJ2-3
TGTGCCAGCAGTTTCTTGAGGGGCGGAACAGATACGCAGTATTTT
CASSFLRGGTDTQYF
>many|.|TRBV7-2|TRBJ2-3
TGTGCCAGCAGCTCCAGAACAGATACGCAGTATTTT
CASSSRTDTQYF